This TCR beta chain was obtained from a study of T cell responses to AZD1222 COVID-19 vaccine. The study's findings and limits: White British people made up most donors, females outnumbered males, and clonal diversity was possibly underestimated. Targets within unmutated variant regions were reportedly found for nearly half of spike-specific TCRs.

Per germline, CDR1 SNHLY and CDR2 FYNNEI. The V end was cut by 6 bases, the J end by 8 bases, with 13 bases between. The CDR3 totals 12 residues. Here immunoSEQ multiplex PCR was the method, and the copy in TCRdb shows in-frame clones only, minus some. This table has tens of thousands of clones, around 91% appearing once. With respect to this clone: Its antigen is still unknown.

This clonotype was obtained from an adult in good health. The J gene is TRBJ1-2, the V gene TRBV2; no clear D gene. Sample: peripheral blood, taken on day 0 of MenACWY control vaccination. The CDR3 DNA reads as TGTGCCAGCAGCGCCCGCGTTGCCGGCTACACCTTC. Translated: CASSARVAGYTF.